Listed below are T cell receptor beta chains from one sample, sequenced in a study of shared clonotypes between healthy human individuals. Data came from immunoSEQ multiplex PCR; TCRdb stores just in-frame clones and leaves some out. The table lists approximately 500,000 clones, around 80% of them singletons. The sequenced material came from PBMCs. The receptors originated from a woman in her forties in good health. Some clones in this sample may be carry-over from other donors' samples. Both conserved end residues are part of each CDR3. The D gene is left open where the match is weak. Expanded clones are given a class, and other clones once, few, many or no size at all.

v_gene	d_gene	abundance	j_gene	CDR3nt	CDR3aa
TRBV6-1	TRBD1	few	TRBJ1-1	TGTGCCACACAGGGGGCTAAGGGTGAAGCTTTCTTT	CATQGAKGEAFF
TRBV5-1	NA	NA	TRBJ2-1	TGCGCCAGCAGCTTTGAGGGGAGTGAGCAGTTCTTC	CASSFEGSEQFF
TRBV27	TRBD2	NA	TRBJ2-1	TGTGCCAGCAGTTCCCCCGGACTAGCGGGGGTCTACAATGAGCAGTTCTTC	CASSSPGLAGVYNEQFF
TRBV7-6	NA	NA	TRBJ2-5	TGTGCCAGCAGCTTAGCTGGGACATTACGGTCGGAGACCCAGTACTTC	CASSLAGTLRSETQYF
TRBV7-9	NA	NA	TRBJ2-1	TGTGCCAGCAGCCCTAGGGAGTATTGGAACAATGAGCAGTTCTTC	CASSPREYWNNEQFF
TRBV7-2	NA	NA	TRBJ1-5	TGTGCCAGCAGCCCCCGGGAGGGCTATCAGCCCCAGCATTTT	CASSPREGYQPQHF
TRBV9	TRBD2	NA	TRBJ2-3	TGTGCCAGCAGCACACCCCGGGGGGGGGCAGATACGCAGTATTTT	CASSTPRGGADTQYF
TRBV5-4	NA	NA	TRBJ1-4	TGTGCCAGCAGCTTGGGGCAGCATAATGAAAAACTGTTTTTT	CASSLGQHNEKLFF
TRBV10-2	TRBD2	few	TRBJ2-5	TGCGCCAGCAGTGAGAACGGGGGAGGGCCGGGAGAGACCCAGTACTTC	CASSENGGGPGETQYF
TRBV7-9	NA	NA	TRBJ2-5	TGTGCCAGCAGCTGGGGTTCGGCCCCCCAAGAGACCCAGTACTTC	CASSWGSAPQETQYF
TRBV19	TRBD1	NA	TRBJ1-5	TGTGCCAGTAGTCCCTGGACAGGGACCTATAGCAATCAGCCCCAGCATTTT	CASSPWTGTYSNQPQHF
TRBV9	TRBD2	NA	TRBJ2-1	TGTGCCAGCAGCGTAGTCGGGACTATTTCCTACAATGAGCAGTTCTTC	CASSVVGTISYNEQFF
TRBV5-1	NA	NA	TRBJ2-2	TGCGCCAGCAGCTTTGGAGGTATGACCACCGGGGAGCTGTTTTTT	CASSFGGMTTGELFF
TRBV27	TRBD1	NA	TRBJ2-5	TGTGCCAGCAGTCGGGGACAGGGAATTTCGGAGACCCAGTACTTC	CASSRGQGISETQYF
TRBV5-8	NA	NA	TRBJ2-1	TGTGCCAGCAGCTTGGAGGCGACGTACTCCTACAATGAGCAGTTCTTC	CASSLEATYSYNEQFF
TRBV19	NA	once	TRBJ1-5	TGTGCCAGTATTAGATCGGGAAGCAATCAGCCCCAGCATTTT	CASIRSGSNQPQHF
TRBV30	TRBD2	NA	TRBJ2-3	TGTGCGTCCGCGGGAGGGGCAGATACGCAGTATTTT	CASAGGADTQYF
TRBV29-1	NA	NA	TRBJ1-2	TGCAGCGAGCACTCAAACTATGGCTACACCTTC	CSEHSNYGYTF
TRBV4-2	NA	NA	TRBJ2-1	TGTGCCAGCAGTGTGGGGCAGCCATACAATGAGCAGTTCTTC	CASSVGQPYNEQFF
TRBV27	TRBD1	NA	TRBJ2-1	TGTGCCACCCTTAAACCGGGACAGGGCTACAATGAGCAGTTCTTC	CATLKPGQGYNEQFF
TRBV28	NA	NA	TRBJ1-5	TGTGCCAGCAGTTTACCGGGGGGCTATCAGCCCCAGCATTTT	CASSLPGGYQPQHF
TRBV30	TRBD2	NA	TRBJ2-2	TGTGCCTGGAGTCATGGGGGGGCCGGGGAGCTGTTTTTT	CAWSHGGAGELFF
TRBV29-1	TRBD1	NA	TRBJ2-1	TGCAGCGTGAAGGGACAGGGGGGGATTTTAGAGCAGTTCTTC	CSVKGQGGILEQFF
TRBV28	TRBD2	NA	TRBJ2-7	TGTGCCAGCAGTTATTCCTCTAGCGGGAGAGCCTACGAGCAGTACTTC	CASSYSSSGRAYEQYF
TRBV15	TRBD1	NA	TRBJ2-7	TGTGCCACCAGCAGAGAGGGGACAGGGTCCTACGAGCAGTACTTC	CATSREGTGSYEQYF
TRBV7-3	NA	NA	TRBJ2-5	TGTGCCAGCAGCCCGGCGCCGAACGGAGGGACCCAGTACTTC	CASSPAPNGGTQYF
TRBV6-5	NA	once	TRBJ1-6	TGTGCCAGCAGTTACCGGCAGCTTAATTCACCCCTCCACTTT	CASSYRQLNSPLHF
TRBV27	NA	once	TRBJ1-1	TGTGCCAGCAGTCTGGCAGGGGCGAACACTGAAGCTTTCTTT	CASSLAGANTEAFF
TRBV11-2	TRBD1	NA	TRBJ2-7	TGTGCCAGCAGCCCGGCGTGGGACAGGGTGACCTACGAGCAGTACTTC	CASSPAWDRVTYEQYF
TRBV7-9	NA	NA	TRBJ2-1	TGTGCCATAACAACTGGAAACAGGGATTACTCCTACAATGAGCAGTTCTTC	CAITTGNRDYSYNEQFF
TRBV6-1	NA	NA	TRBJ1-1	TGTGCCAGCAGGGTGATAGGGCTGAACACTGAAGCTTTCTTT	CASRVIGLNTEAFF
TRBV25-1	NA	NA	TRBJ2-3	TGTGCCAGCAGTGTGCAGTCTAGCACAGATACGCAGTATTTT	CASSVQSSTDTQYF
TRBV1	NA	NA	TRBJ2-2	TGCACCAGCAGCCACGGACGGGGGCGACGGACCGGGGAGCTGTTTTTT	CTSSHGRGRRTGELFF
TRBV6-1	NA	NA	TRBJ2-2	TGTGCCAGCACCAGGGACACCCTCACCGGGGAGCTGTTTTTT	CASTRDTLTGELFF
TRBV4-1	TRBD1	NA	TRBJ1-2	TGCGCCAGCAGCCAACGGGTTTCCGGACAGGGGGCGATCCACTATGGCTACACCTTC	CASSQRVSGQGAIHYGYTF
TRBV19	TRBD2	NA	TRBJ2-7	TGTGCCAGTAGTAGTGCGGGAGCCTACGAGCAGTACTTC	CASSSAGAYEQYF
TRBV7-8	NA	NA	TRBJ2-7	TGTGCCAGCAGCGATAGAGGCGAGCAGTACTTC	CASSDRGEQYF